The rows below give T cell receptor beta chains drawn from one sample of a study of blood T cell repertoires in COVID-19. Here immunoSEQ multiplex PCR was the method, and the copy in TCRdb shows in-frame clones only, minus some. The sample lists some 150,000 clones; over 80% were seen once. The sequenced sample was peripheral blood. These TCRs come from a woman between 65 and 79 years old with acute or convalescent COVID-19. Both conserved end residues are part of each CDR3. D genes are given only for firm matches. The size field is filled for only some rows; it gives once, few, many or a size class.

v_gene: TRBV3-1/TRBV3-2
len: 12
abundance: -
j_gene: TRBJ1-1
d_gene: -
CDR3nt: TGTGCCAGCAGCTACAGGAACACTGAAGCTTTCTTT
CDR3aa: CASSYRNTEAFF

v_gene: TRBV5-1
len: 21
abundance: -
j_gene: TRBJ2-2
d_gene: TRBD1
CDR3nt: TGCGCCAGCCGGCCCTTAAACAATAGGCTCTTGGGGACAGGGAAGTCCGGGGAGCTGTTTTTT
CDR3aa: CASRPLNNRLLGTGKSGELFF

v_gene: TRBV19
len: 16
abundance: -
j_gene: TRBJ2-7
d_gene: -
CDR3nt: TGTGCCAGTAGTATAGAGGGCAGGGCAGCCTCCTACGAGCAGTACTTC
CDR3aa: CASSIEGRAASYEQYF

v_gene: TRBV19
len: 17
abundance: -
j_gene: TRBJ2-3
d_gene: -
CDR3nt: TGTGCCAGTAGTATAGATGAGGACAGCCCTGACACAGATACGCAGTATTTT
CDR3aa: CASSIDEDSPDTDTQYF

v_gene: TRBV12-3/TRBV12-4
len: 13
abundance: -
j_gene: TRBJ2-1
d_gene: TRBD1
CDR3nt: TGTGCCAGCAGGAGGGACAGTATCAATGAGCAGTTCTTC
CDR3aa: CASRRDSINEQFF

v_gene: TRBV3-1/TRBV3-2
len: 14
abundance: -
j_gene: TRBJ1-1
d_gene: TRBD1
CDR3nt: TGTGCCAGCAGCCCGGGGACAGGCGAACTTGCAGCTTTCTTT
CDR3aa: CASSPGTGELAAFF

v_gene: TRBV5-1
len: 13
abundance: -
j_gene: TRBJ1-5
d_gene: -
CDR3nt: TGCGCCAGCAGCTTGACCGGTTATCAGCCCCAGCATTTT
CDR3aa: CASSLTGYQPQHF

v_gene: TRBV10-3
len: 15
abundance: -
j_gene: TRBJ1-1
d_gene: TRBD1
CDR3nt: TGTGCCATCAGTGAGTACACCGGGACAGGCACTGAAGCTTTCTTT
CDR3aa: CAISEYTGTGTEAFF

v_gene: TRBV4-3
len: 13
abundance: -
j_gene: TRBJ1-1
d_gene: -
CDR3nt: TGCGCCAGCAGCCAAGTCACTAGCACTGAAGCTTTCTTT
CDR3aa: CASSQVTSTEAFF

v_gene: TRBV6-2/TRBV6-3
len: 15
abundance: -
j_gene: TRBJ1-2
d_gene: -
CDR3nt: TGTGCCAGCAGTTACTCGGCCAGGCTCATCTATGGCTACACCTTC
CDR3aa: CASSYSARLIYGYTF

v_gene: TRBV7-2
len: 13
abundance: -
j_gene: TRBJ1-1
d_gene: -
CDR3nt: TGTGCCAGCAGCTCTCCTACGCGGGTTATCGGTTTCTTT
CDR3aa: CASSSPTRVIGFF

v_gene: TRBV15
len: 16
abundance: -
j_gene: TRBJ2-3
d_gene: TRBD2
CDR3nt: TGTGCCACCAGCAGAGGGTTGGACGGGGGGACAGATACGCAGTATTTT
CDR3aa: CATSRGLDGGTDTQYF

v_gene: TRBV6-5
len: 14
abundance: -
j_gene: TRBJ1-1
d_gene: -
CDR3nt: TGTGCCAGCAGTAGCGGGGGGCTGAACACTGAAGCTTTCTTT
CDR3aa: CASSSGGLNTEAFF

v_gene: TRBV21-1
len: 15
abundance: -
j_gene: TRBJ1-2
d_gene: -
CDR3nt: TGTGCCAGCAGCAATCCAGGGATACCTAACTATGGCTACACCTTC
CDR3aa: CASSNPGIPNYGYTF

v_gene: TRBV24-1
len: 14
abundance: few
j_gene: TRBJ2-7
d_gene: -
CDR3nt: TGTGCCACCAGTGATTTTGAGAACTTCTACGAGCAGTACTTC
CDR3aa: CATSDFENFYEQYF

v_gene: TRBV10-1
len: 15
abundance: once
j_gene: TRBJ1-2
d_gene: -
CDR3nt: TGCGCCAGCAGTGAACCAGGGGTAAGGCCCTATGGCTACACCTTC
CDR3aa: CASSEPGVRPYGYTF

v_gene: TRBV30
len: 15
abundance: -
j_gene: TRBJ1-3
d_gene: -
CDR3nt: TGTGCCTGGTCCAGGCCTACTCCCTCTGGAAACACCATATATTTT
CDR3aa: CAWSRPTPSGNTIYF

v_gene: TRBV5-5
len: 15
abundance: -
j_gene: TRBJ2-1
d_gene: -
CDR3nt: TGTGCCAGCAGCTTGCTCAGTAGCGTGATAAGTGAGCAGTTCTTC
CDR3aa: CASSLLSSVISEQFF

v_gene: TRBV3-1/TRBV3-2
len: 14
abundance: -
j_gene: TRBJ2-1
d_gene: TRBD2
CDR3nt: TGTGCCAGCAGCCCGGGACTAAACTTAAATGAGCAGTTCTTC
CDR3aa: CASSPGLNLNEQFF

v_gene: TRBV19
len: 15
abundance: -
j_gene: TRBJ2-1
d_gene: TRBD2
CDR3nt: TGTGCCAGTAAAATCCTAGCGGGAGGGCCGGGTGAGCAGTTCTTC
CDR3aa: CASKILAGGPGEQFF

v_gene: TRBV10-3
len: 14
abundance: -
j_gene: TRBJ2-7
d_gene: TRBD2
CDR3nt: TGTGCCATCTCAGGGGGACTAGCTAATTACGAGCAGTACTTC
CDR3aa: CAISGGLANYEQYF

v_gene: TRBV4-1
len: 16
abundance: -
j_gene: TRBJ1-5
d_gene: TRBD1
CDR3nt: TGCGCCAGCAGCCAAGATGGGGACAGCGGGAATCAGCCCCAGCATTTT
CDR3aa: CASSQDGDSGNQPQHF

v_gene: TRBV27
len: 16
abundance: -
j_gene: TRBJ1-6
d_gene: -
CDR3nt: TGTGCCAGCATGGGTGGGGCAGCTGAGATTAATTCACCCCTCCACTTT
CDR3aa: CASMGGAAEINSPLHF

v_gene: TRBV6-2/TRBV6-3
len: 16
abundance: -
j_gene: TRBJ1-5
d_gene: TRBD1
CDR3nt: TGTGCCAGCAGCAAACAGACGACAGGGAATAATCAGCCCCAGCATTTT
CDR3aa: CASSKQTTGNNQPQHF

v_gene: TRBV3-1/TRBV3-2
len: 13
abundance: -
j_gene: TRBJ1-1
d_gene: TRBD1
CDR3nt: TGTGCCAGTTTCTCCGGACAGGGGTCTACGGCTTTCTTT
CDR3aa: CASFSGQGSTAFF

v_gene: TRBV19
len: 13
abundance: once
j_gene: TRBJ2-5
d_gene: -
CDR3nt: TGTGCCAGTAGTCTCGGGATTCAAGAGACCCAGTACTTC
CDR3aa: CASSLGIQETQYF

v_gene: TRBV24-1
len: 14
abundance: -
j_gene: TRBJ1-1
d_gene: -
CDR3nt: TGTGCCACCAGTGTGGCACCCTTGAACACTGAAGCTTTCTTT
CDR3aa: CATSVAPLNTEAFF

v_gene: TRBV5-6
len: 14
abundance: -
j_gene: TRBJ2-1
d_gene: TRBD2
CDR3nt: TGTGCCAGCAGCTTTAGACCCGCGGGAGCGGGACAGTTCTTC
CDR3aa: CASSFRPAGAGQFF

v_gene: TRBV28
len: 12
abundance: -
j_gene: TRBJ1-5
d_gene: -
CDR3nt: TGTGCCAGCACCTGGGGGGGTCAGCCCCAGCATTTT
CDR3aa: CASTWGGQPQHF

v_gene: TRBV6-2/TRBV6-3
len: 14
abundance: -
j_gene: TRBJ2-5
d_gene: TRBD2
CDR3nt: TGTGCCAGCAGTTACGGGACTATGGGGGAGACCCAGTACTTC
CDR3aa: CASSYGTMGETQYF

v_gene: TRBV10-2
len: 15
abundance: -
j_gene: TRBJ2-1
d_gene: -
CDR3nt: TGCGCCAGCAACGAAAATGCGGCTAGTCACAATGAGCAGTTCTTC
CDR3aa: CASNENAASHNEQFF

v_gene: TRBV7-2
len: 14
abundance: -
j_gene: TRBJ2-7
d_gene: TRBD1
CDR3nt: TGTGCCAGCAGCTCAAGGACAGGGATCTACGAGCAGTACTTC
CDR3aa: CASSSRTGIYEQYF